This T cell receptor (beta chain) was identified during a study of neoadjuvant anti-PD-1 for oral cavity cancer. Across the study: Patients mostly received three to four biweekly nivolumab doses at 3 mg/kg before surgery. Non-progressing patients received a fourth nivolumab dose near day 43, then surgery on days 50-56. Study-wide results and limits: Non-responders to neoadjuvant nivolumab had significantly more clonal PBMC T cells than responders.

Stated time point: after neoadjuvant nivolumab, at surgical resection. Patients had newly diagnosed, untreated stage II-IVA oral cavity squamous cell carcinoma. The CDR3 runs 11 residues. Trimming left V 3 bases short and J 1 base short, with 3 bases between. The germline V gene encodes CDR1 GTSNPN and CDR2 SVGIG (reference sequence). About this clone itself: Its matching antigen is unknown.

Profiled with immunoSEQ multiplex PCR; TCRdb holds only in-frame clones, not every one. Of around 67,000 clones in the sample, roughly 90% were seen once. The chain combines TRBV30 with TRBJ1-2, with D hard to call. The sample here was PBMCs, taken after nivolumab (anti-PD-1) treatment. The clonotype originates from a person aged 35 to 85 with oral cavity squamous cell carcinoma. DNA of the CDR3: TGTGCCTGGAGACTTAACTATGGCTACACCTTC. Translating it yields CAWRLNYGYTF.